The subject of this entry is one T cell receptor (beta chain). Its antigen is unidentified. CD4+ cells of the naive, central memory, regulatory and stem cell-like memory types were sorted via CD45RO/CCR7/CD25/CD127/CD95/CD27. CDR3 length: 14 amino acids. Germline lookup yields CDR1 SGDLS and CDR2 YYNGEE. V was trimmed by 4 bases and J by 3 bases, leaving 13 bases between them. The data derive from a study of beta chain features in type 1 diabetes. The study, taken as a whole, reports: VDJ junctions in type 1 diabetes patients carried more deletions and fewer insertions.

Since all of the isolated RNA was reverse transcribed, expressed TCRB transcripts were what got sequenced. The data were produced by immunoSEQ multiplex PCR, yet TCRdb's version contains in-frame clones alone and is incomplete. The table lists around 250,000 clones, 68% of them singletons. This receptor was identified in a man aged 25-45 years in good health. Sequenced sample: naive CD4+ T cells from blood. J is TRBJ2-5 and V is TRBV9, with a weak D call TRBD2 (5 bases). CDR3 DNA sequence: TGTGCCAGCAGCAGCGGTGGCAGGAAAGAGACCCAGTACTTC. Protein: CASSSGGRKETQYF.